The clone carrying this T cell receptor (beta chain) was recorded a few times. V lost 2 bases to trimming and J lost 5 bases, with 7 bases between them. This CDR3 region has 13 residues. Germline values: CDR1 SEHNR, CDR2 FQNEAQ (reference sequence). The sample comes from a study of blood T cell repertoires in COVID-19. Sequencing used immunoSEQ multiplex PCR; TCRdb keeps in-frame clones, though not all of them. The sample lists roughly 92,000 clones, 90% occurring once. Material for sequencing was peripheral blood. The chain employs TRBV7-9 and TRBJ2-1; no clear D. The receptor was isolated from a man aged 45-65 years with acute or convalescent COVID-19. CDR3 nucleotides: TGTGCCAGCAGCTTATCACAGCACAATGAGCAGTTCTTC. Amino acids: CASSLSQHNEQFF.